One sample yielded the 25 T cell receptor beta chains listed below, sequenced in a study of T-cell memory formation after mild COVID-19. TCRdb reprocessed the 5' RACE reads with MiXCR, giving one entry per CDR3 protein. The sample holds more than 150,000 distinct CDR3 sequences, roughly 10% seen once. Sequencing input: PBMCs or a T cell subset sorted from them (not recorded which). The receptors were gathered from a man younger than 30 who had mild COVID-19 (a few samples of this study predate the infection). Cell type and time point are not known.

This clonotype has only a few counts. The V call is TRBV7-8, the J call TRBJ2-2; D is uncertain. The CDR3 is made up of 14 amino acids. The germline V gene encodes CDR1 SGHVS and CDR2 FQNEAQ. The germline V and J ends were trimmed by 8 bases and 6 bases, with 16 bases remaining between them. CDR3 in DNA: TGTGCCAGCCGAACTTCCGGATGGGCCGGGGAGCTGTTTTTT. It encodes CASRTSGWAGELFF.

This clonotype was picked up a small number of times. This chain joins TRBV9 and TRBJ2-3, with TRBD2 identical over 9 bases. This CDR3 has 19 amino acids. Germline trimming cut 0 bases from V and 0 bases from J; bases unmatched to any gene: 11. CDR1 and CDR2 from the germline V gene are SGDLS and YYNGEE. The CDR3 DNA follows: TGTGCCAGCAGCGTAGGCGGGGGGGCCTCGTGGACTAGCACAGATACGCAGTATTTT. Translating it yields CASSVGGGASWTSTDTQYF.

The chain combines TRBV19 with TRBJ2-2, with TRBD1 identical over 10 bases. Germline-derived CDR1 and CDR2 are LNHDA and SQIVND (reference sequence). The CDR3 covers 15 residues. V was pared by 5 bases and J by 5 bases, with 5 bases of the junction left unmatched. The CDR3 region is CASSSPDRGTGELFF. CDR3 in DNA: TGTGCCAGTAGTTCCCCGGACAGGGGGACCGGGGAGCTGTTTTTT.

This clonotype was seen only a few times. The chain links TRBV18 to TRBJ2-1, with a tentative D call TRBD2 (6 bases). V was cut by 6 bases and J by 7 bases, with 19 bases left in between. Germline V gene lookup returns CDR1 KGHSH and CDR2 LQKENI. The CDR3 has 15 amino acids. CDR3 region: CASSPSGYRLNEQFF. The DNA of the CDR3 is TGTGCCAGCTCGCCAAGCGGGTACAGATTAAATGAGCAGTTCTTC.

This clonotype was recorded a few times. The V gene is TRBV5-1, the J gene TRBJ2-6; perhaps D is TRBD1 or TRBD2 (5 bases each). This CDR3 has 16 amino acids. Germline CDR1 is SGHRS and CDR2 is YFSETQ. Trimming shortened V by 1 base and J by 0 bases, and 8 bases separated the two germline ends. The CDR3 DNA is TGCGCCAGCAGCTTGATGGGGGTCTCTGGGGCCAACGTCCTGACTTTC. Translation gives CASSLMGVSGANVLTF.

This clonotype appeared a few times. V usage is TRBV7-2 and J usage is TRBJ1-5; D may be TRBD1 (6 bases). Per germline, CDR1 SGHTA and CDR2 FQGNSA. Trimming left V 5 bases short and J 11 bases short, with 19 bases between. The CDR3 totals 14 residues. The chain's CDR3 is CASSPRDTDRTQHF. CDR3 DNA: TGTGCCAGCAGCCCGCGGGACACGGATCGGACCCAGCATTTT. Full variable domain (rest looked up from reference TRBV7-2 and TRBJ1-5): GAGVSQSPSNKVTEKGKDVELRCDPISGHTALYWYRQSLGQGLEFLIYFQGNSAPDKSGLPSDRFSAERTGGSVSTLTIQRTQQEDSAVYLCASSPRDTDRTQHFGDGTRLSIL.

This clonotype was picked up a small number of times. The rearrangement joins TRBV5-5 to TRBJ2-2; possible D gene TRBD1, 6 bases. Germline CDR1 SGHKS, CDR2 YYEKEE (reference sequence). The V gene lost 1 base and the J gene lost 6 bases, with 16 bases spanning the gap. The CDR3 is 16 residues long. This CDR3 is CASSLYATGEAGELFF. The CDR3 nucleotides read TGTGCCAGCAGCTTGTACGCGACAGGAGAGGCCGGGGAGCTGTTTTTT.

The chain links TRBV6-2 or TRBV6-3 to TRBJ2-7; the D is unclear. From germline, CDR1 is MNHEY and CDR2 SVGEGT. V lost 2 bases, J lost 2 bases, and 10 bases lay in between. CDR3 length equals 14 residues. The CDR3 protein is CASSYEPYPYEQYV. The CDR3 DNA sequence: TGTGCCAGCAGTTACGAACCTTACCCCTACGAGCAGTACGTC.

J is TRBJ2-3 and V is TRBV7-2, with D hard to call. V lost 5 bases and J lost 5, with 14 bases in between. The CDR3 runs 14 residues. CDR1 and CDR2 from the germline V gene are SGHTA and FQGNSA. Here the CDR3 reads CASSTRTGGDTQYF. CDR3 in DNA: TGTGCCAGCAGCACCCGAACGGGCGGAGATACGCAGTATTTT.

This rearrangement joins TRBV2 to TRBJ1-1; D ambiguous. Germline assignment: CDR1 SNHLY and CDR2 FYNNEI. Trimming left V 7 bases short and J 1 base short, with 7 bases between. This CDR3 spans 12 amino acids. The chain's CDR3 is CASKAGNTEAFF. In DNA form, the CDR3 reads TGTGCCAGCAAGGCGGGGAACACTGAAGCTTTCTTT.

This clonotype has ten or more counts. CDR3: CASSLDRGVYEQFF. As DNA, the CDR3 is TGTGCCAGCAGCTTGGATCGGGGGGTATATGAGCAGTTCTTC. The chain combines TRBV5-4 with TRBJ2-1; TRBD2 matches 7 bases. The CDR3 runs 14 residues. The germline V gene encodes CDR1 SGHNT and CDR2 YYREEE (reference sequence). After removal of 0 bases from V and 8 bases from J, the junction contained 5 bases not matched to a gene.

This clonotype was detected only a few times. The chain uses TRBV2 and TRBJ2-5; the match to TRBD2 covers 7 bases. Trimming took 4 bases from V and 4 from J; bases not matched to a gene: 3. The V gene's germline CDR1 is SNHLY and CDR2 FYNNEI. CDR3 length: 13 amino acids. CDR3 DNA sequence: TGTGCCAGCAGTGGGGACTATGGAGAGACCCAGTACTTC. Its protein is CASSGDYGETQYF.

This chain joins TRBV11-3 and TRBJ2-5, with D perhaps being TRBD1 or TRBD2 (5 bases each). CDR1 is SGHNT and CDR2 is YENEEA in the germline V gene. The CDR3 has 13 amino acids. V lost 3 bases, J lost 4 bases, and 9 bases lay in between. The DNA of the CDR3 is TGTGCCAGCAGCTTGAGGGGCCTAGAGACCCAGTACTTC. Amino acids: CASSLRGLETQYF.

This chain joins TRBV11-2 and TRBJ2-1; D perhaps matches TRBD1 (6 bases). Germline CDR1 reads SGHAT; CDR2 reads FQNNGV. V gave up 5 bases and J gave up 0 bases, with 8 bases separating them. The CDR3 contains 14 residues. The CDR3 protein is CASSGGYSYNEQFF. DNA of the CDR3: TGTGCCAGCAGCGGGGGCTACTCCTACAATGAGCAGTTCTTC. Full variable domain (missing parts from reference TRBV11-2 and TRBJ2-1): EAGVAQSPRYKIIEKRQSVAFWCNPISGHATLYWYQQILGQGPKLLIQFQNNGVVDDSQLPKDRFSAERLKGVDSTLKIQPAKLEDSAVYLCASSGGYSYNEQFFGPGTRLTVL.

In its sample, this clonotype was seen many times. The chain combines TRBV12-3 or TRBV12-4 with TRBJ2-2, with D perhaps TRBD1 or TRBD2 (6 bases each). The CDR3 consists of 15 residues. V was clipped by 3 bases and J by 0 bases, with 8 bases between them. The CDR3 is CASSFRGANTGELFF. CDR3 DNA sequence: TGTGCCAGCAGTTTTAGGGGGGCGAACACCGGGGAGCTGTTTTTT.

This clonotype was recorded many times. The chain employs TRBV6-2 or TRBV6-3 and TRBJ2-1; TRBD2 matches at 7 bases. This CDR3 has 15 amino acids. In germline, CDR1 is MNHEY, CDR2 SVGEGT. The V and J ends lost 2 bases and 9 bases, in that order; junction bases with no gene match: 10. CDR3 sequence reads: CASSYTPLTGGEQFF. DNA of the CDR3: TGTGCCAGCAGTTACACCCCCCTGACGGGGGGTGAGCAGTTCTTC.

The chain is built from TRBV12-3 or TRBV12-4 and TRBJ1-1; D possibly corresponds to TRBD1 (5 bases). V was pared by 0 bases and J by 6 bases, with 8 bases between. This CDR3 region has 13 residues. For the CDR3, the DNA is TGTGCCAGCAGTTTAGCGACGGGGGCTGAAGCTTTCTTT. It codes for CASSLATGAEAFF.

This clonotype was observed a few times. CDR3 protein: CASRAGGVTYEQYV. CDR3 nucleotide sequence: TGTGCCAGCAGAGCTGGGGGGGTCACCTACGAGCAGTACGTC. The chain joins TRBV2 to TRBJ2-7, with TRBD2 identical over 7 bases. The length of the CDR3 is 14 residues. Trimming cost V 6 bases and J 2 bases; bases outside gene matches: 7. Germline CDR1 SNHLY, CDR2 FYNNEI.

This rearrangement joins TRBV4-1 to TRBJ2-5; the match to TRBD1 covers 7 bases. The germline CDR1 and CDR2 sequences are MGHRA and YSYEKL. The ends lost 3 bases at V and 2 bases at J; junction bases unmatched: 6. The CDR3 covers 15 residues. CDR3: CASSQVGTAQETQYF. For the CDR3, the DNA is TGCGCCAGCAGCCAGGTGGGGACAGCACAAGAGACCCAGTACTTC.

The chain couples TRBV4-3 to TRBJ2-5, with TRBD1 matching 11 bases. The CDR3 runs 15 residues. J lost 5 bases, V lost 1 base, and 3 bases had no gene match. In germline, CDR1 is LGHNA, CDR2 YSLEER. The CDR3 DNA reads TGCGCCAGCAGCCAAGCTGGGACAGGGGGGGAGACCCAGTACTTC. Residues: CASSQAGTGGETQYF.

This clonotype turned up a few times. The chain joins TRBV20-1 to TRBJ2-7; TRBD2 might be the D (6 bases). The germline V and J ends were trimmed by 6 bases and 7 bases, with 25 bases remaining between them. This CDR3 region has 15 residues. Looked up from germline, CDR1 is DFQATT and CDR2 is SNEGSKA (reference sequence). The CDR3 loop reads CSARYTGTGLGEQYF. CDR3 nucleotides: TGCAGTGCCCGATACACCGGGACGGGACTTGGAGAGCAGTACTTC.

This clonotype showed up many times. The rearrangement uses TRBV4-3 and TRBJ2-2, with no clear D. Germline V gene sequence: CDR1 LGHNA, CDR2 YSLEER. The V gene lost 3 bases and the J gene lost 2 bases, with 4 bases spanning the gap. The CDR3 consists of 13 residues. Here the CDR3 reads CASSQYNTGELFF. The CDR3 nucleotides read TGCGCCAGCAGCCAGTACAACACCGGGGAGCTGTTTTTT.

The chain uses TRBV4-2 and TRBJ2-2; D gene ambiguous. CDR1 is LGHNA, CDR2 YNFKEQ, per germline. Trimming pared 3 bases from V and 2 bases from J, leaving 7 bases between. This CDR3 has 14 residues. The CDR3 reads CASSQEYNTGELFF. The CDR3 nucleotides read TGTGCCAGCAGCCAGGAGTACAACACCGGGGAGCTGTTTTTT.

This clonotype turned up a few times. The rearrangement links TRBV5-1 to TRBJ2-7; 13 bases are a match to TRBD2. V lost 4 bases, J lost 2 bases, and 6 bases stayed unmatched. This CDR3 comprises 16 residues. Germline V CDR1 and CDR2: SGHRS, YFSETQ. The CDR3 here is CASSGRTSGRAYEQYF. As DNA, the CDR3 is TGCGCCAGCAGCGGGCGGACTAGCGGGAGAGCCTACGAGCAGTACTTC.

This clonotype was counted a few times. This chain links TRBV7-9 with TRBJ1-5; no clear D. This CDR3 region has 12 residues. The germline V gene encodes CDR1 SEHNR and CDR2 FQNEAQ (reference sequence). The V and J ends lost 4 bases and 3 bases respectively, with 4 bases between them. DNA for the CDR3: TGTGCCAGCAGCTGGCTCAATCAGCCCCAGCATTTT. Amino acid sequence: CASSWLNQPQHF.